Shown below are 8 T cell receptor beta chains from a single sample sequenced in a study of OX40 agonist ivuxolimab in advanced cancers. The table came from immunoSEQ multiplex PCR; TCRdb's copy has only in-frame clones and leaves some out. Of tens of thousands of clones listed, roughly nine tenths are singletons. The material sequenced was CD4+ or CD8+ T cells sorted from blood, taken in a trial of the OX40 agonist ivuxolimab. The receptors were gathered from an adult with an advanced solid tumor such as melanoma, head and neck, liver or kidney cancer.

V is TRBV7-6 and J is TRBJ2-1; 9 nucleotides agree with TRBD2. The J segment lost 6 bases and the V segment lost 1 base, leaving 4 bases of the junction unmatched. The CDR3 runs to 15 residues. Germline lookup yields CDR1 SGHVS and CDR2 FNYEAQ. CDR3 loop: CASSLGSGGPNEQFF. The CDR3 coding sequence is TGTGCCAGCAGCTTAGGTAGCGGGGGTCCCAATGAGCAGTTCTTC.

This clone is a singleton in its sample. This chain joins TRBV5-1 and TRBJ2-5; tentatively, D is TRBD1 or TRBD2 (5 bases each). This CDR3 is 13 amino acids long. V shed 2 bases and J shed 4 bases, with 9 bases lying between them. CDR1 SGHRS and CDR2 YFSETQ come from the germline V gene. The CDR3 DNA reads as TGCGCCAGCAGCTTAGGGACCACAGAGACCCAGTACTTC. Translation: CASSLGTTETQYF.

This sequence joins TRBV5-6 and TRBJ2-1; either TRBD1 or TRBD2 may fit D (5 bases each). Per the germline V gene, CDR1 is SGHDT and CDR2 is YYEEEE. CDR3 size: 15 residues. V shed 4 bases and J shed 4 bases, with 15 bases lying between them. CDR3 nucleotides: TGTGCCAGCAGCCGAATGTGGGGGTTATACAATGAGCAGTTCTTC. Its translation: CASSRMWGLYNEQFF. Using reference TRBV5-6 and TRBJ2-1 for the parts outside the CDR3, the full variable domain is DAGVTQSPTHLIKTRGQQVTLRCSPKSGHDTVSWYQQALGQGPQFIFQYYEEEERQRGNFPDRFSGHQFPNYSSELNVNALLLGDSALYLCASSRMWGLYNEQFFGPGTRLTVL.

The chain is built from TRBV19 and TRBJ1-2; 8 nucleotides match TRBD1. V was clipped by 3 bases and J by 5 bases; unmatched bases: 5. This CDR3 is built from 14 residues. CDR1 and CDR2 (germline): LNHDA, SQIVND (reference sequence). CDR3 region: CASSIPNRGYGYTF. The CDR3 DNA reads TGTGCCAGTAGTATCCCCAACAGGGGGTATGGCTACACCTTC.

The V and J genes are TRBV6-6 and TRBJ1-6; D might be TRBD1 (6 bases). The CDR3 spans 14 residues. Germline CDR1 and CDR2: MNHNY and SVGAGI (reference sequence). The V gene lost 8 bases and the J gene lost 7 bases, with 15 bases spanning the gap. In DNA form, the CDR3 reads TGTGCCAGCCCCGAGGGGGGTGGGAATTCACCCCTCCACTTT. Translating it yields CASPEGGGNSPLHF.

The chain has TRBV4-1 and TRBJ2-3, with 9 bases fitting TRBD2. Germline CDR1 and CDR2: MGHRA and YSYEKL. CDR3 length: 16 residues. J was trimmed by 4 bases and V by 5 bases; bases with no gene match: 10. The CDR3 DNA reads TGCGCCAGCAGCAGGACTCTAGCGGGGATAGCAGATACGCAGTATTTT. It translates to CASSRTLAGIADTQYF.

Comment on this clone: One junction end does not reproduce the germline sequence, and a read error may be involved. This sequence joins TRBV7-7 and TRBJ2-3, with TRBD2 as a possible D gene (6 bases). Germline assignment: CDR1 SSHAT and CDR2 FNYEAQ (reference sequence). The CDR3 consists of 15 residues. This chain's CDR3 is CASSLGTGTTDTQYF. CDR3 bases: TGTGCTAGCAGCTTAGGGACTGGTACGACAGATACGCAGTATTTT.

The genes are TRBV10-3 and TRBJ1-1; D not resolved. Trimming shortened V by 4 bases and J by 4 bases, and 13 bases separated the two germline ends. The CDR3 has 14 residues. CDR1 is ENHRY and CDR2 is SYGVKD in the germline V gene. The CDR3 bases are TGTGCCATCAGTGCCGATGGGGTGTTCACTGAAGCTTTCTTT. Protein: CAISADGVFTEAFF.